One sample yielded the 3 T cell receptor beta chains listed below, sequenced in a study of Tregs in tolerant kidney transplant recipients. Some clones are missing from TCRdb's copy, which holds only in-frame ones; the method was immunoSEQ multiplex PCR. The table has about 72,000 clones, 80% to 95% seen once. This specimen was CD8+ T cells from blood, taken before the transplant. These receptors were obtained from a human donor who received a combined kidney and bone marrow transplant.

The V and J genes are TRBV19 and TRBJ1-1; D is perhaps TRBD1 (5 bases). V shed 4 bases and J shed 0 bases, with 6 bases lying between them. The germline V gene has CDR1 LNHDA and CDR2 SQIVND (reference sequence). The CDR3 contains 13 residues. The CDR3 coding sequence is TGTGCCAGTAGTAGGGACTTGAACACTGAAGCTTTCTTT. This codes for CASSRDLNTEAFF.

The chain joins TRBV13 to TRBJ2-5, with a tentative D call TRBD1 (7 bases). Near its end, the DNA agrees better with TRBJ2-7, so the J call may be wrong. Germline V gene data show CDR1 as PRHDT and CDR2 as FYEKMQ (reference sequence). The CDR3 sequence is 15 residues long. CDR3: CASSLIAGGFYEQYF. CDR3 bases: TGTGCCAGCAGCTTAATCGCAGGGGGGTTTTACGAGCAGTACTTC.

The J gene is TRBJ1-2, the V gene TRBV5-4; the D is unclear. Trimming took off 1 base at V and 6 bases at J, with 16 bases between the two ends. This CDR3 region has 15 residues. Germline loops: CDR1 SGHNT, CDR2 YYREEE (reference sequence). The CDR3 spells CASSLWRSGWDGYTF. CDR3 DNA sequence: TGTGCCAGCAGCTTGTGGAGGAGCGGTTGGGATGGCTACACCTTC.